This TCR beta chain appears in the sequencing data of a study of T cell repertoires in cytomegalovirus infection. Study-wide context: It can be stated that public TCR beta signatures indicated CMV infection as well as a matching HLA type. Study-wide findings and caveats: Carriers of CMV plus the relevant HLA were identified by cumulative public TCR beta family frequency. CMV-specific TCR beta clonotypes restricted by HLA-C were the ones dominating the ex vivo response.

Germline values: CDR1 DFQATT, CDR2 SNEGSKA (reference sequence). Trimming took off 3 bases at V and 5 bases at J, with 11 bases between the two ends. This CDR3 spans 13 amino acids. In TCRdb, the reads were re-called with MiXCR into one record per CDR3 protein. The repertoire includes about 140,000 distinct CDR3 sequences, under 8% of them detected once, and roughly 18% sits in the top ten. The table lists this clonotype with many counts. Its antigen is undetermined. The gene calls are TRBV20-1 and TRBJ1-5, with a possible D match to TRBD1 (5 bases). Material: PBMCs. This receptor was obtained from a human donor in good health (CMV status not recorded). Some clones in this sample may be carry-over from other donors' samples. CDR3 residues: CSASWGDDQPQHF. In DNA form, the CDR3 reads TGCAGTGCTAGTTGGGGGGATGATCAGCCCCAGCATTTT.